Listed here is a single T cell receptor beta chain. The antigen it recognizes is unknown. The reads were generated on an Illumina HiSeq 2000. TCR beta cDNA libraries were prepared using 5'RACE template switching, which introduced a universal primer site and unique molecular identifiers. Priming for cDNA synthesis came from the TCR beta constant segment, and two successive PCR amplification steps followed. In the authors' own workflow: Reads were demultiplexed and grouped by UMI with MIGEC, and clonotypes were assembled and quantified with MiTCR. To exclude erroneous sequences, any TCR cDNA sequence not supported by at least two reads was discarded. Downstream repertoire analysis used the tcR package, and clonotypes were matched across fractions by CDR3 nucleotide sequence plus V segment. VDJmatch was used to annotate antigen specificity against VDJdb, with one amino acid substitution in CDR3 permitted. TCRdb reprocessed the public reads and reports one entry per CDR3 protein sequence, without DNA. TCRdb, not the authors, supplied the V and J calls. This sample's clone table shows 350,000 to 450,000 distinct CDR3 sequences. The ten biggest clones cover around 5.3% of the sample.

HCMV-specific IgG was detected in serum with a commercial ELISA kit to determine HCMV serostatus. Ficoll density gradient centrifugation was used to isolate peripheral blood mononuclear cells from blood. This entry comes from a study of T cells expressing NK-cell markers (dated by TCRdb to 2020 to 2022). With respect to the entire study: Eight donors provided sorted CD3+CD56+NKG2C+, CD3+CD56+NKG2C- and CD3+CD56-NKG2C+ T-cell subsets, whose TCR beta-chain repertoires were profiled. Among the eight sequenced donors, only one was HCMV-seronegative, while the other seven were HCMV-seropositive. The eight sequenced donors were randomly selected healthy volunteers, three men and five women. Illumina HiSeq 2000/2500, MiSeq or NextSeq was used to sequence libraries as 2 x 150 bp reads. Study-wide conclusions, independent of this receptor: In roughly 6 donors, the dominant CD3+CD56+NKG2C+ clonotypes were among the top 10 CD8+ clonotypes and accounted for roughly 1.0-7.5% of CD8+ T cells. Whether the expanded NKG2C-expressing T cell clones were specific for HCMV antigens was left unclear. Those dominant clonotypes were again the most abundant among CD3+CD56-NKG2C+ cells in a few donors, at about 25-60.1%.

CDR1 MGHRA and CDR2 YSYEKL were looked up in the germline V gene. The CDR3 sequence holds 18 residues, the cysteine and phenylalanine included. The DNA is not on file. Sequenced material: blood T cells: a sorted CD56 or NKG2C T cell subset, CD4+ or CD8+ T cells, or bulk PBMC T cells (not recorded which). The sequence was obtained from a man aged 18-70 years in good health. The V and J segments used are TRBV4-1 and TRBJ2-4; TCRdb outputs TRBD2, but without DNA this stays unchecked. CDR3 region: CASSQGRLAGLAKNIQYF.